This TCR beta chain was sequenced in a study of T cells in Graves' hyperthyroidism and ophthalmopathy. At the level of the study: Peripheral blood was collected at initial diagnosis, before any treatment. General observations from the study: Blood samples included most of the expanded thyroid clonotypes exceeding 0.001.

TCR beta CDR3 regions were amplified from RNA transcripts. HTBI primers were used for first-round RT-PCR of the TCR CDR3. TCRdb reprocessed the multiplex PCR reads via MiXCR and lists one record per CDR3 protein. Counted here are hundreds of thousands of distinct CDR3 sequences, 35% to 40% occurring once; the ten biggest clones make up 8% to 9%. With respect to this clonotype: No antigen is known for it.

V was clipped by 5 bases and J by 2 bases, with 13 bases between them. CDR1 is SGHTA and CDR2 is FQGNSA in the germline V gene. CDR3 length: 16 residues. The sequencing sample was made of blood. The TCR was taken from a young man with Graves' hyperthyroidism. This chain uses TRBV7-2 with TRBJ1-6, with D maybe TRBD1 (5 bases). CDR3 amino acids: CASSQEGRAYNSPLHF. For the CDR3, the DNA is TGTGCCAGCAGCCAAGAGGGCAGGGCCTATAATTCACCCCTCCACTTT.